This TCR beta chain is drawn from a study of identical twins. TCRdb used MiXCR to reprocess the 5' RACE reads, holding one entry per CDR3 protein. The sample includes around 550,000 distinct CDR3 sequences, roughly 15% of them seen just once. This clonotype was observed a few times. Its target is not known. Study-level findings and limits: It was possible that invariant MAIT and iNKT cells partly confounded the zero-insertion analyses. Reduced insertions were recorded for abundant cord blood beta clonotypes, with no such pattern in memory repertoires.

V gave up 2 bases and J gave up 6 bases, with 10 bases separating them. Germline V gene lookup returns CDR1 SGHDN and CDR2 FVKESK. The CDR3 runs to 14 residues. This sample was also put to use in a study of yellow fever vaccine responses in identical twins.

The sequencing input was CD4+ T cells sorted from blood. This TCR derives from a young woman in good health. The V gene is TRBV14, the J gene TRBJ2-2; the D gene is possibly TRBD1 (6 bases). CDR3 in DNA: TGTGCCAGCAGCCAATACAGGGATTCCGGGGAGCTGTTTTTT. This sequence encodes CASSQYRDSGELFF. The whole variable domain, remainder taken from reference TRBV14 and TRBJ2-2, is EAGVTQFPSHSVIEKGQTVTLRCDPISGHDNLYWYRRVMGKEIKFLLHFVKESKQDESGMPNNRFLAERTGGTYSTLKVQPAELEDSGVYFCASSQYRDSGELFFGEGSRLTVL.